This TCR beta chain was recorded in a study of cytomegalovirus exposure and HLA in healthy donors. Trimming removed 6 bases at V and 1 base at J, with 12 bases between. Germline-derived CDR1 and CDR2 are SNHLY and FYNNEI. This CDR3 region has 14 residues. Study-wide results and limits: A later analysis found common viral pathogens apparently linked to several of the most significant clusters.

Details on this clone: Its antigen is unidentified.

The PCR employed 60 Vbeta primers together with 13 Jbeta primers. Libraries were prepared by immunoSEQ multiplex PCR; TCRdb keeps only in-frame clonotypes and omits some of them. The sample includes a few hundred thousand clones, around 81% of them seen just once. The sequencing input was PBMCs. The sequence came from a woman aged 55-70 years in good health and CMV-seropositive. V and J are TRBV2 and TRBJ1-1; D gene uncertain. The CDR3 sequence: CASRPLGGNTEAFF. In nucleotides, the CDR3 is TGTGCCAGCAGACCCCTTGGCGGGAACACTGAAGCTTTCTTT.